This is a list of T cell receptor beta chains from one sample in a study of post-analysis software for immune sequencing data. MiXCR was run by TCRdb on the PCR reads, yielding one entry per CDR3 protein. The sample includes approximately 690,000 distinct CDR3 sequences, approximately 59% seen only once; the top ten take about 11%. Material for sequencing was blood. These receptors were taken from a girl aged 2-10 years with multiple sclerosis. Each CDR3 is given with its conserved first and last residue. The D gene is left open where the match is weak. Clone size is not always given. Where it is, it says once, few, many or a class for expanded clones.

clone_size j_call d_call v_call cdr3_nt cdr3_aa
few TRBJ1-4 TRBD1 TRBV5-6 TGTGCCAGCAGCTTGGCCCGGACAGGGGGCCTTGAAAAACTGTTTTTT CASSLARTGGLEKLFF
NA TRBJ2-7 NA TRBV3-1 TGTGCCAGCAGCCTTGGTCCAGCCTACGAGCAGTACTTC CASSLGPAYEQYF
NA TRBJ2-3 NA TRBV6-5 TGTGCCAGCAGTTCTCTTAGCCGTGCTAGCACAGATACGCAGTATTTT CASSSLSRASTDTQYF
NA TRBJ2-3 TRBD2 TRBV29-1 TGCAGCGTACGTTCAGCGGGGCCTAGCACAGATACGCAGTATTTT CSVRSAGPSTDTQYF
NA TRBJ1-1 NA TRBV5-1 TGCGCCAGCCGCATCGACAAGAACACTGAAGCTTTCTTT CASRIDKNTEAFF
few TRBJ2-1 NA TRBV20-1 TGCAGTGCTCTATCCTACGGCCATGAGCAGTTCTTC CSALSYGHEQFF
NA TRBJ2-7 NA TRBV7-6 TGTGCCAGCAGCTTAAGATTGGACGACGAGCAGTACTTC CASSLRLDDEQYF
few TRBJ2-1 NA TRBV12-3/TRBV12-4 TGTGCCAGCACCGCAGGGAGCTCCTACAATGAGCAGTTCTTC CASTAGSSYNEQFF
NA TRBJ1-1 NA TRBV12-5 TGTGCTAGTGGTTTGAACACTGAAGCTTTCTTT CASGLNTEAFF
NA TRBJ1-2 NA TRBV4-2 TGTGCCAGCAGCCAAGATCAGGGTGACTATGGCTACACCTTC CASSQDQGDYGYTF
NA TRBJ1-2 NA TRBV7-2 TGTGCCAGCAGCTTAAGCCCGGAGACAAACTATGGCTACACCTTC CASSLSPETNYGYTF
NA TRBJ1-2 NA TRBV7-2 TGTGCCAGCAGCACGTTGACAGACTCTGGAGGCTACACCTTC CASSTLTDSGGYTF
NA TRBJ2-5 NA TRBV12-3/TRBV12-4 TGTGCCAGCAGTCGGGACGGGGGAGAGACCCAGTACTTC CASSRDGGETQYF
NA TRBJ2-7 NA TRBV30 TGTGCCTGGAGTGTAGACTATTTCTCTAACTACGAGCAGTACTTC CAWSVDYFSNYEQYF
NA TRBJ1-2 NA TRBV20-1 TGCAGTGCTAGAGATCCCACCCGACAGTGGTGCTACACCTTC CSARDPTRQWCYTF
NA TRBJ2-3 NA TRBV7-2 TGTGCCAGCAGCTTAGCGCGGGGAAGAACAGATACGCAGTATTTT CASSLARGRTDTQYF